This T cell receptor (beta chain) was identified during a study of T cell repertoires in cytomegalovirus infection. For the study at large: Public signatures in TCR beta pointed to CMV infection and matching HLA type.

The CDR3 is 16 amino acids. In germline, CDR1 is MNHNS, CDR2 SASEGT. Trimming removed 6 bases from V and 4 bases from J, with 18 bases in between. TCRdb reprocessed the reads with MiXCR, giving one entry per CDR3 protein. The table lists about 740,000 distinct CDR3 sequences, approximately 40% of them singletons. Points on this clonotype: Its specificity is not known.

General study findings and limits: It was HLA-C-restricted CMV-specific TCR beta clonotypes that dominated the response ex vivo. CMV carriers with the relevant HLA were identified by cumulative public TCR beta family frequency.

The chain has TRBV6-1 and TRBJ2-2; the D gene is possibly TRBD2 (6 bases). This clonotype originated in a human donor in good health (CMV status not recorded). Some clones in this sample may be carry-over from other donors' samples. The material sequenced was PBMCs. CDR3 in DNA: TGTGCCAGCAGGCCCCTCGGGAGTTGGAGCACCGGGGAGCTGTTTTTT. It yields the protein CASRPLGSWSTGELFF.